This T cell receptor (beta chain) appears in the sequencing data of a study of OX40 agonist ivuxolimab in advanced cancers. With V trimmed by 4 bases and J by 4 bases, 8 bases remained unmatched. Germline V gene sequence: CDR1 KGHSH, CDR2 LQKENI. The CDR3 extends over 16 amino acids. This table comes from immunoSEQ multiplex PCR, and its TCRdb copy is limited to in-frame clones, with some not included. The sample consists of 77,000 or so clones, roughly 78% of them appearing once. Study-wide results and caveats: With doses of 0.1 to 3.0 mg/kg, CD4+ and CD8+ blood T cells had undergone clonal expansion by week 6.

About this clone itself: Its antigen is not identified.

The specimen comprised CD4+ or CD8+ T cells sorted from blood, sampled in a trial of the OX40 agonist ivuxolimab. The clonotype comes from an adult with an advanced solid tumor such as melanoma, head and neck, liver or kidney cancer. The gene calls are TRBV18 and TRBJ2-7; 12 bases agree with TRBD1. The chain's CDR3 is CASSRLPGQGAYEQYF. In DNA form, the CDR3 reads TGTGCCAGCTCACGTTTACCGGGACAGGGGGCTTACGAGCAGTACTTC.